This TCR beta chain was sequenced during a study of T cell responses to AZD1222 COVID-19 vaccine. Some clones are missing from TCRdb's copy, which holds only in-frame ones; the method was immunoSEQ multiplex PCR. The repertoire holds fewer than 85,000 clones, 85% to 90% seen once, with about 28% in the top ten. The sequence derives from an adult in good health. The material sequenced was peripheral blood, taken on day 0 of AZD1222 vaccination.

CDR3 DNA sequence: TGTGCCAGCAGCGGGGGACAGCCCTATAGCAATCAGCCCCAGCATTTT. Amino acid sequence: CASSGGQPYSNQPQHF. The chain uses TRBV9 and TRBJ1-5, with 7 bases aligning to TRBD1. The V and J ends lost 3 bases and 0 bases, in that order; junction bases with no gene match: 6. The germline V gene has CDR1 SGDLS and CDR2 YYNGEE. The CDR3 consists of 16 residues.